This T cell receptor (delta chain) comes out of a study of gamma-delta chains in newborns, infants, children. The overall study: Microbial exposure reportedly drives polyclonal innate γδ T cell expansion after birth.

TCRdb reprocessed the reads through CATT. This table has roughly 11,000 delta-chain clones, about 8.6% appearing once. Germline V gene data show CDR1 as GEAIGNYY and CDR2 as EKD. J lost 0 bases, V lost 1 base, and 6 bases had no gene match. The CDR3 loop spans 16 amino acids. The sample consisted of blood. The gene calls are TRDV2 and TRDJ1, with 8 nucleotides matching TRDD3. The origin of this receptor is a child who was a newborn, infant or young child, either healthy, febrile or measles-vaccinated (not recorded which). The CDR3 sequence is CACDTLGESYTDKLIF. The CDR3 DNA reads TGTGCCTGTGACACGCTGGGGGAATCGTACACCGATAAACTCATCTTT.